The 21 T cell receptor beta chains below come from one sample, sequenced in a study of cytotoxic CD8 clonotypes in ibrutinib-treated CLL. Profiled with immunoSEQ multiplex PCR; TCRdb holds only in-frame clones, not every one. The profile shows about 68,000 clones, around 81% of them singletons. This material consisted of PBMCs, taken at disease progression, from a patient treated with ibrutinib. Receptor source: a human donor with chronic lymphocytic leukemia.

The chain uses TRBV15 and TRBJ1-4, with TRBD1 matching over 8 bases. The CDR3 consists of 16 residues. CDR1 is LNHNV, CDR2 YYDKDF, per germline (reference sequence). J lost 0 bases, V lost 2 bases, and 2 bases had no gene match. In DNA form, the CDR3 reads TGTGCCACCAGCAGAACGACAGGGGCAACTAATGAAAAACTGTTTTTT. Amino acid sequence: CATSRTTGATNEKLFF.

The genes are TRBV19 and TRBJ2-7; 9 bases line up with TRBD1. Trimming removed 4 bases from V and 2 bases from J; junction bases left unmatched: 3. The CDR3 runs 14 residues. Germline V gives CDR1 LNHDA, CDR2 SQIVND (reference sequence). The CDR3 here is CASSSRDRAYEQYF. DNA for the CDR3: TGTGCCAGTAGTAGCCGGGACAGGGCCTACGAGCAGTACTTC.

The V and J genes are TRBV10-3 and TRBJ2-4; a weak D match, TRBD2 (6 bases). V was trimmed by 3 bases and J by 1 base, leaving 13 bases between them. The V gene's germline CDR1 is ENHRY and CDR2 SYGVKD. The CDR3 is 16 residues long. CDR3 amino acids: CAISDPGSLAKNIQYF. Here the CDR3 DNA reads TGTGCCATCAGTGATCCCGGGAGTCTTGCCAAAAACATTCAGTACTTC.

The chain couples TRBV5-4 to TRBJ1-5; possible D gene TRBD1, 5 bases. Per the germline V gene, CDR1 is SGHNT and CDR2 is YYREEE (reference sequence). This CDR3 contains 13 residues. V was shortened by 3 bases and J by 2 bases, with 6 bases between the two germline ends. In DNA, the CDR3 is TGTGCCAGCAGCTGGGACGGCAATCAGCCCCAGCATTTT. Translating it yields CASSWDGNQPQHF.

The chain joins TRBV7-2 to TRBJ1-5; D gene uncertain. Deletions cut 1 base from V and 7 bases from J, with 8 bases between. The CDR3 covers 13 residues. Germline values: CDR1 SGHTA, CDR2 FQGNSA. The CDR3 sequence is CASSLEGSQPQHF. The CDR3 DNA follows: TGTGCCAGCAGCTTAGAAGGTTCCCAGCCCCAGCATTTT.

In its sample, this clone is medium-sized. V is TRBV28 and J is TRBJ2-7, with 8 positions matching TRBD1. There are 15 residues in the CDR3. Trimming removed 7 bases from V and 2 bases from J; junction bases left unmatched: 10. Germline CDR1 and CDR2: MDHEN and SYDVKM. The CDR3 bases are TGTGCCAGCAACGTACCGGGACAGGCAACCTACGAGCAGTACTTC. Translation gives CASNVPGQATYEQYF.

This clone was observed a few times. The V gene is TRBV14, the J gene TRBJ1-2; TRBD1 aligns across 10 bases. The CDR3 runs to 17 residues. Germline CDR1 reads SGHDN; CDR2 reads FVKESK. V dropped 3 bases and J dropped 4; count of bases not matched to a gene: 11. The CDR3 sequence: CASSHHKARTGGYGYTF. In DNA form, the CDR3 reads TGTGCCAGCAGCCACCACAAGGCAAGGACAGGGGGCTATGGCTACACCTTC.

The chain carries TRBV18 and TRBJ1-5, with D perhaps matching TRBD1 (5 bases). The CDR3 sequence is 12 residues long. Trimming pared 8 bases from V and 8 bases from J, leaving 13 bases between. CDR1 is KGHSH and CDR2 is LQKENI in the germline V gene. CDR3 bases: TGTGCCAGCCATGGGGGTGGAGAGCCCCAGCATTTT. This translates into CASHGGGEPQHF.

The V and J genes are TRBV30 and TRBJ2-7, with 8 bases aligning to TRBD1. The CDR3 length is 13 residues. Germline assignment: CDR1 GTSNPN and CDR2 SVGIG (reference sequence). V lost 4 bases to trimming and J lost 5 bases; unmatched junction nucleotides: 7. CDR3 coding DNA: TGTGCCTGGAAAAATGCAGGGGGCAACGAGCAGTACTTC. Translated, it gives CAWKNAGGNEQYF.

V gene TRBV2 combines with J gene TRBJ1-3; 10 bases line up with TRBD1. J was trimmed by 4 bases and V by 6 bases; bases with no gene match: 6. Germline loops: CDR1 SNHLY, CDR2 FYNNEI. The CDR3 is made up of 15 amino acids. The CDR3 region has the DNA TGTGCCAGCAGCAGACAGGGGGCCGGCGGAAACACCATATATTTT. Its protein product is CASSRQGAGGNTIYF.

The chain is built from TRBV29-1 and TRBJ2-7; 8 bases align to TRBD1. Trimming took 6 bases from V and 5 from J; bases not matched to a gene: 15. The CDR3 extends over 15 amino acids. Germline CDR1 is SQVTM and CDR2 is ANQGSEA. The CDR3 DNA sequence: TGCAGCGTACAACAGGGGGACATAGCAAGCAACGAGCAGTACTTC. Translation: CSVQQGDIASNEQYF.

The chain uses TRBV25-1 and TRBJ2-7; 7 bases agree with TRBD1. J gave up 0 bases and V 4 bases, and 3 bases lay outside the gene matches. The CDR3 covers 14 residues. Germline values: CDR1 MGHDK, CDR2 SYGVNS. Here the CDR3 reads CASSGAGGSYEQYF. CDR3 bases: TGTGCCAGCAGTGGGGCAGGGGGCTCCTACGAGCAGTACTTC.

Written as DNA, the CDR3 is TGTGCCAGCAGTGAAGAGGTAGGCGCTGAAGCTTTCTTT. Amino acid sequence: CASSEEVGAEAFF. The rearrangement links TRBV2 to TRBJ1-1; D not resolved. Between the trimmed V and J ends, which lost 1 base and 6 bases, there was a span of 9 bases. Germline V gives CDR1 SNHLY, CDR2 FYNNEI. This CDR3 is 13 amino acids long.

This chain joins TRBV10-3 and TRBJ1-2; D call uncertain. The V gene's germline CDR1 is ENHRY and CDR2 SYGVKD. The germline V and J ends were trimmed by 2 bases and 8 bases, with 9 bases remaining between them. The length of the CDR3 is 12 residues. The CDR3 DNA is TGTGCCATCAGTGAGGACCCTACCGGCTACACCTTC. This encodes CAISEDPTGYTF.

The chain links TRBV6-5 to TRBJ2-1; 8 bases align to TRBD2. From germline, CDR1 is MNHEY and CDR2 SVGAGI. The CDR3 has 14 residues. Trimming at V came to 5 bases and at J to 6 bases, leaving 6 bases not matched to a gene. CDR3 residues: CASSRAGALNEQFF. CDR3 DNA: TGTGCCAGCAGTCGAGCGGGGGCCCTCAATGAGCAGTTCTTC.

The chain joins TRBV5-8 to TRBJ1-5; D ambiguous. CDR1 is SGHTS, CDR2 YDEGEE, per germline. V lost 4 bases to trimming and J lost 0 bases, with 11 bases between them. The CDR3 spans 15 residues. The DNA for the CDR3 is TGTGCCAGCAGCCCCCTTCCGCTTAGCAATCAGCCCCAGCATTTT. This gives the protein CASSPLPLSNQPQHF.

The gene calls are TRBV19 and TRBJ1-2; 7 positions match TRBD1. CDR3 length: 15 residues. The germline V gene has CDR1 LNHDA and CDR2 SQIVND (reference sequence). J gave up 4 bases and V 2 bases, and 7 bases lay outside the gene matches. The CDR3 is CASSIMSQGGYGYTF. The CDR3 nucleotides are TGTGCCAGTAGTATAATGAGTCAGGGGGGCTATGGCTACACCTTC.

The table lists this clone with a few counts. The chain links TRBV5-1 to TRBJ1-3; no clear D. The germline CDR1 and CDR2 sequences are SGHRS and YFSETQ. The CDR3 consists of 16 residues. V lost 0 bases, J lost 2 bases, and 12 bases lay in between. The DNA of the CDR3 is TGCGCCAGCAGCTTGGCCAGGTTAAAAGCTGGAAACACCATATATTTT. Its translation is CASSLARLKAGNTIYF. Filled out from reference TRBV5-1 and TRBJ1-3, the complete variable domain reads KAGVTQTPRYLIKTRGQQVTLSCSPISGHRSVSWYQQTPGQGLQFLFEYFSETQRNKGNFPGRFSGRQFSNSRSEMNVSTLELGDSALYLCASSLARLKAGNTIYFGEGSWLTVV.

V gene TRBV6-5 combines with J gene TRBJ1-2, with D hard to call. There are 13 residues in the CDR3. Germline V gene data show CDR1 as MNHEY and CDR2 as SVGAGI. The ends were cut back, 6 bases at V and 3 bases at J, with 11 bases in the middle. In DNA form, the CDR3 reads TGTGCCAGCAGAAGGATCGAGGACTATGGCTACACCTTC. Translated: CASRRIEDYGYTF.

V and J are TRBV18 and TRBJ2-7, with 8 bases identical to TRBD1. CDR1 and CDR2 from the germline V gene are KGHSH and LQKENI. V dropped 0 bases and J dropped 6; count of bases not matched to a gene: 4. The CDR3 runs to 14 residues. The CDR3 protein is CASSPPTGAAEQYF. Here the CDR3 DNA reads TGTGCCAGCTCACCACCGACAGGGGCTGCCGAGCAGTACTTC.

The chain carries TRBV5-1 and TRBJ2-7, with no clear D. V was trimmed by 1 base and J by 6 bases, leaving 14 bases between them. The CDR3 has 14 amino acids. Germline V gene data show CDR1 as SGHRS and CDR2 as YFSETQ. CDR3 DNA: TGCGCCAGCAGCTTGCCCTCTCGGACGGGCGAGCAGTACTTC. It is translated as CASSLPSRTGEQYF. Full variable domain (missing parts from reference TRBV5-1 and TRBJ2-7): KAGVTQTPRYLIKTRGQQVTLSCSPISGHRSVSWYQQTPGQGLQFLFEYFSETQRNKGNFPGRFSGRQFSNSRSEMNVSTLELGDSALYLCASSLPSRTGEQYFGPGTRLTVT.